Listed here are 30 T cell receptor beta chains from one sample, sequenced in a study of blood T cell repertoires in COVID-19. Profiled with immunoSEQ multiplex PCR; TCRdb holds only in-frame clones, not every one. The sample includes approximately 200,000 clones, 75% to 90% seen only once; the top ten take around 4.7%. Sequencing was done on a sample of peripheral blood. These receptor sequences come from a human donor in a cohort sampled during active COVID-19.

This clone occurred once. V usage is TRBV10-3 and J usage is TRBJ2-3; 8 bases line up with TRBD1. Germline assignment: CDR1 ENHRY and CDR2 SYGVKD. The CDR3 runs 12 residues. Trimming removed 6 bases from V and 4 bases from J; junction bases left unmatched: 0. CDR3 loop: CAIRGQADTQYF. For the CDR3, the DNA is TGTGCCATCAGGGGACAGGCAGATACGCAGTATTTT.

The gene calls are TRBV11-2 and TRBJ1-5; D is possibly TRBD1 (6 bases). The CDR3 has 15 amino acids. V was shortened by 0 bases and J by 5 bases, with 11 bases between the two germline ends. The germline V gene encodes CDR1 SGHAT and CDR2 FQNNGV. The CDR3 protein is CASSLDRRGHQPQHF. The CDR3 region has the DNA TGTGCCAGCAGCTTAGATCGCAGGGGCCATCAGCCCCAGCATTTT.

The chain combines TRBV28 with TRBJ2-6; D is uncertain. The CDR3 totals 13 residues. Germline V gene lookup returns CDR1 MDHEN and CDR2 SYDVKM. Trimming took off 6 bases at V and 0 bases at J, with 3 bases between the two ends. This chain's CDR3 is CASSSSGANVLTF. In nucleotides, the CDR3 is TGTGCCAGCAGCAGCTCTGGGGCCAACGTCCTGACTTTC.

The CDR3 protein is CASSRTGDGIDEQYF. The DNA of the CDR3 is TGTGCCAGCAGCCGAACAGGGGATGGAATCGACGAGCAGTACTTC. V usage is TRBV9 and J usage is TRBJ2-7, with TRBD1 matching over 7 bases. Per germline, CDR1 SGDLS and CDR2 YYNGEE. With 4 bases clipped from V and 5 bases from J, the junction kept 12 bases outside the gene matches. The CDR3 runs to 15 residues.

V gene TRBV9 combines with J gene TRBJ1-1; no clear D gene. The CDR3 sequence is 14 residues long. Germline CDR1 SGDLS, CDR2 YYNGEE. The germline V and J ends were trimmed by 3 bases and 4 bases, with 13 bases remaining between them. The CDR3 DNA reads TGTGCCAGCAGCGCCAGATATGGGAGCACTGAAGCTTTCTTT. Translating gives CASSARYGSTEAFF.

The rearrangement links TRBV10-3 to TRBJ1-2; D remains ambiguous. The germline V gene encodes CDR1 ENHRY and CDR2 SYGVKD. This CDR3 comprises 12 residues. V was shortened by 0 bases and J by 13 bases, with 12 bases between the two germline ends. CDR3 protein: CAISESGEGGTF. Written as DNA, the CDR3 is TGTGCCATCAGTGAGTCGGGCGAGGGTGGCACCTTC.

This clone was seen more than once but under ten times. For the CDR3, the DNA is TGTGCCAGCAGCCAAGATACACAAAATCAGCCCCAGCATTTT. It is translated as CASSQDTQNQPQHF. The chain joins TRBV4-2 to TRBJ1-5; D is unresolved. Germline values: CDR1 LGHNA, CDR2 YNFKEQ. Trimming removed 0 bases at V and 4 bases at J, with 7 bases between. This CDR3 spans 14 amino acids.

This chain links TRBV28 with TRBJ2-7, with 10 bases identical to TRBD1. Germline lookup yields CDR1 MDHEN and CDR2 SYDVKM. V lost 6 bases to trimming and J lost 0 bases; unmatched junction nucleotides: 5. This CDR3 is built from 15 residues. The CDR3 DNA reads as TGTGCCAGCAGGACCGGGACAGGGGTCTCCTACGAGCAGTACTTC. Translating it yields CASRTGTGVSYEQYF.

The V call is TRBV7-6, the J call TRBJ2-2; no clear D. CDR3 size: 13 residues. With 5 bases removed from V and 4 bases from J, the gap between germline ends came to 8 bases. Germline values: CDR1 SGHVS, CDR2 FNYEAQ. The CDR3 region has the DNA TGTGCCAGCAGCCAGGCTGGCACCGGGGAGCTGTTTTTT. Translated, it gives CASSQAGTGELFF. Together with reference TRBV7-6 and TRBJ2-2, the CDR3 gives the full variable domain: GAGVSQSPRYKVTKRGQDVALRCDPISGHVSLYWYRQALGQGPEFLTYFNYEAQQDKSGLPNDRFSAERPEGSISTLTIQRTEQRDSAMYRCASSQAGTGELFFGEGSRLTVL.

The chain recombines TRBV28 with TRBJ2-7; 8 bases are a match to TRBD2. CDR1 and CDR2 (germline): MDHEN, SYDVKM. V dropped 5 bases and J dropped 3; count of bases not matched to a gene: 3. The CDR3 is 13 amino acids. CDR3 coding DNA: TGTGCCAGCAGTAGCGGGAGCGTCTACGAGCAGTACTTC. Its protein is CASSSGSVYEQYF.

This chain links TRBV3-1 (or the pseudogene TRBV3-2) with TRBJ1-2; no reliable D call. V was cut by 5 bases and J by 0 bases, with 13 bases left in between. CDR3 length equals 15 residues. CDR1 and CDR2 from the germline V gene are LGHDT and YNNKEL (reference sequence). The CDR3 loop is CASSTHVTSNYGYTF. In nucleotides, the CDR3 is TGTGCCAGCAGCACTCACGTAACCTCTAACTATGGCTACACCTTC.

This chain uses TRBV27 with TRBJ1-2, with TRBD1 matching over 7 bases. Germline V gives CDR1 MNHEY, CDR2 SMNVEV (reference sequence). V lost 3 bases and J lost 0; bases outside the gene matches: 7. The CDR3 length is 16 residues. CDR3 region: CASSFDRALANYGYTF. In DNA form, the CDR3 reads TGTGCCAGCAGTTTCGACAGGGCGTTAGCTAACTATGGCTACACCTTC.

The chain has TRBV28 and TRBJ2-7, with 11 bases aligning to TRBD2. Germline trimming cut 10 bases from V and 0 bases from J; bases unmatched to any gene: 8. The germline V gene encodes CDR1 MDHEN and CDR2 SYDVKM. The CDR3 totals 15 residues. The CDR3 loop is CATSRLAGISYEQYF. In DNA, the CDR3 is TGTGCCACCTCACGACTAGCGGGGATCTCCTACGAGCAGTACTTC. Full variable domain (outside the CDR3, taken from reference TRBV28 and TRBJ2-7): DVKVTQSSRYLVKRTGEKVFLECVQDMDHENMFWYRQDPGLGLRLIYFSYDVKMKEKGDIPEGYSVSREKKERFSLILESASTNQTSMYLCATSRLAGISYEQYFGPGTRLTVT.

The chain combines TRBV28 with TRBJ1-5; no clear D. The germline gives CDR1 MDHEN, CDR2 SYDVKM. The length of the CDR3 is 15 residues. Trimming took 3 bases from V and 0 from J, leaving 9 bases between them. CDR3 DNA: TGTGCCAGCAGTTTTAGCGGACTTAGCAATCAGCCCCAGCATTTT. The encoded protein is CASSFSGLSNQPQHF. Looking up the rest from reference TRBV28 and TRBJ1-5 gives the full variable domain: DVKVTQSSRYLVKRTGEKVFLECVQDMDHENMFWYRQDPGLGLRLIYFSYDVKMKEKGDIPEGYSVSREKKERFSLILESASTNQTSMYLCASSFSGLSNQPQHFGDGTRLSIL.

The genes are TRBV4-1 and TRBJ1-6; 11 bases match TRBD1. Trimming at V came to 4 bases and at J to 6 bases, leaving 5 bases not matched to a gene. The CDR3 runs to 16 residues. Germline V lookup: CDR1 MGHRA, CDR2 YSYEKL. This CDR3 reads CASSPLDRGRNSPLHF. CDR3 nucleotide sequence: TGCGCCAGCAGCCCCCTGGACAGGGGGCGTAATTCACCCCTCCACTTT.

The chain recombines TRBV27 with TRBJ1-1; 7 bases align to TRBD1. The CDR3 has 15 amino acids. V trimming: 1 base; J trimming: 1 base; junction bases outside the gene matches: 3. Per germline, CDR1 MNHEY and CDR2 SMNVEV (reference sequence). For the CDR3, the DNA is TGTGCCAGCAGTTTATACCAGGGGGGGAACACTGAAGCTTTCTTT. This encodes CASSLYQGGNTEAFF.

The rearrangement joins TRBV18 to TRBJ2-7; tentatively, D is TRBD1 (6 bases). Trimming took 4 bases from V and 0 from J, leaving 10 bases between them. This CDR3 has 14 amino acids. CDR1 and CDR2 (germline): KGHSH, LQKENI. CDR3 coding DNA: TGTGCCAGCTCACTGAGCAGGGGCTCCTACGAGCAGTACTTC. This sequence encodes CASSLSRGSYEQYF.

CDR3 bases: TGCGCCAGCAGCCAAGATTTACAGGGGCGACAAGAGACCCAGTACTTC. Protein: CASSQDLQGRQETQYF. J is TRBJ2-5 and V is TRBV4-3; 7 positions match TRBD1. In germline, CDR1 is LGHNA, CDR2 YSLEER. There are 16 residues in the CDR3. J lost 2 bases, V lost 0 bases, and 6 bases had no gene match.

This clone appeared a single time. This sequence joins TRBV7-2 and TRBJ1-5; 9 bases line up with TRBD1. J was trimmed by 4 bases and V by 1 base; bases with no gene match: 11. The CDR3 extends over 18 amino acids. The V gene's germline CDR1 is SGHTA and CDR2 FQGNSA. CDR3 protein: CASSLGPGQGRWNQPQHF. The DNA of the CDR3 is TGTGCCAGCAGCTTAGGACCCGGACAGGGGCGCTGGAATCAGCCCCAGCATTTT.

This clone was detected only once. J is TRBJ2-7 and V is TRBV7-2; D perhaps matches TRBD1 (6 bases). CDR1 and CDR2 (germline): SGHTA, FQGNSA. CDR3 length: 15 residues. Between the trimmed V and J ends, which lost 1 base and 2 bases, there was a span of 12 bases. CDR3 in DNA: TGTGCCAGCAGCTTAGGGCCAACAGGGACCTACGAGCAGTACTTC. Translation: CASSLGPTGTYEQYF. Full variable domain (missing parts from reference TRBV7-2 and TRBJ2-7): GAGVSQSPSNKVTEKGKDVELRCDPISGHTALYWYRQSLGQGLEFLIYFQGNSAPDKSGLPSDRFSAERTGGSVSTLTIQRTQQEDSAVYLCASSLGPTGTYEQYFGPGTRLTVT.

The chain has TRBV15 and TRBJ2-7; TRBD2 is a possible D gene (6 bases). Germline V lookup: CDR1 LNHNV, CDR2 YYDKDF (reference sequence). The V and J ends lost 1 base and 0 bases respectively, with 10 bases between them. This CDR3 has 15 amino acids. This CDR3 is CATSRGGVSSYEQYF. CDR3 DNA: TGTGCCACCAGCAGAGGCGGGGTCAGCTCCTACGAGCAGTACTTC.

The J gene is TRBJ2-3, the V gene TRBV3-1 (or the pseudogene TRBV3-2), with TRBD2 matching 11 bases. V shed 7 bases, J shed 4 bases, and the junction held 10 bases outside the gene matches. The CDR3 loop spans 16 amino acids. Germline values: CDR1 LGHDT, CDR2 YNNKEL (reference sequence). CDR3 amino acids: CASITIAGGPPDTQYF. For the CDR3, the DNA is TGTGCCAGCATAACCATAGCGGGAGGGCCGCCAGATACGCAGTATTTT.

This clone was recorded once. The chain links TRBV19 to TRBJ1-5, with 11 positions matching TRBD1. CDR1 is LNHDA, CDR2 SQIVND, per germline (reference sequence). This CDR3 comprises 15 residues. J lost 2 bases, V lost 6 bases, and 3 bases had no gene match. CDR3 nucleotides: TGTGCCAGTAGGGGGACAGGGGGTCGCAATCAGCCCCAGCATTTT. The encoded protein is CASRGTGGRNQPQHF.

This rearrangement joins TRBV29-1 to TRBJ1-1; D might be TRBD1 (6 bases). V lost 2 bases to trimming and J lost 5 bases, with 12 bases between them. The CDR3 length is 13 residues. CDR1 is SQVTM, CDR2 ANQGSEA, per germline. CDR3 nucleotide sequence: TGCAGCGTTGAAAAACAGGGAAGGACTGAAGCTTTCTTT. It codes for CSVEKQGRTEAFF.

This rearrangement joins TRBV6-6 to TRBJ2-1; 7 bases fit TRBD2. The CDR3 sequence is 14 residues long. CDR1 MNHNY and CDR2 SVGAGI come from the germline V gene (reference sequence). V shed 10 bases and J 2 bases; nucleotides not matched to a gene: 8. The CDR3 loop is CATTSVITYNEQFF. The CDR3 DNA sequence: TGTGCCACTACTAGCGTTATCACCTACAATGAGCAGTTCTTC.

The genes are TRBV4-3 and TRBJ2-7; D possibly corresponds to TRBD1 (6 bases). Trimming shortened V by 0 bases and J by 3 bases, and 12 bases separated the two germline ends. Germline CDR1 reads LGHNA; CDR2 reads YSLEER. The CDR3 runs to 15 residues. The CDR3 sequence is CASSQDRGVGYEQYF. In DNA form, the CDR3 reads TGCGCCAGCAGCCAAGACAGGGGAGTGGGCTACGAGCAGTACTTC.

This clone has a handful of counts. The chain recombines TRBV29-1 with TRBJ2-1, with 14 nucleotides matching TRBD2. From germline, CDR1 is SQVTM and CDR2 ANQGSEA. V was clipped by 5 bases and J by 2 bases; unmatched bases: 8. This CDR3 has 17 amino acids. CDR3 residues: CSVPGTSGSVPYNEQFF. The CDR3 DNA is TGCAGCGTTCCCGGGACTAGCGGGAGCGTCCCCTACAATGAGCAGTTCTTC.

The chain has TRBV11-3 and TRBJ1-2; 7 nucleotides align to TRBD1. This CDR3 comprises 17 residues. The V gene end was trimmed by 0 bases and the J gene end by 0 bases; junction bases not matched to a gene: 7. Per the germline V gene, CDR1 is SGHNT and CDR2 is YENEEA. The CDR3 DNA follows: TGTGCCAGCAGCTTAGATTCGCCGGACAGGCCTAACTATGGCTACACCTTC. Translation: CASSLDSPDRPNYGYTF.

The sample holds one count of this clone. The rearrangement links TRBV9 to TRBJ1-2; unclear D gene. Trimming removed 0 bases from V and 4 bases from J, with 4 bases in between. Germline CDR1 and CDR2: SGDLS and YYNGEE. This CDR3 is 12 amino acids long. CDR3 DNA sequence: TGTGCCAGCAGCGTAGACAGCTATGGCTACACCTTC. Residues: CASSVDSYGYTF. The entire variable domain, with the rest obtained from reference TRBV9 and TRBJ1-2, is as follows: DSGVTQTPKHLITATGQRVTLRCSPRSGDLSVYWYQQSLDQGLQFLIQYYNGEERAKGNILERFSAQQFPDLHSELNLSSLELGDSALYFCASSVDSYGYTFGSGTRLTVV.

This chain connects TRBV28 to TRBJ2-1; 12 bases fit TRBD2. J gave up 1 base and V 5 bases, and 9 bases lay outside the gene matches. This CDR3 region has 18 residues. CDR1 is MDHEN and CDR2 is SYDVKM in the germline V gene. CDR3 DNA sequence: TGTGCCAGCAGTCCCTCCTCTAGCGGGAGGGGATCCTACAATGAGCAGTTCTTC. This translates into CASSPSSSGRGSYNEQFF.